Listed below are T cell receptor beta chains from one sample, sequenced in a study of regulatory T cells in long-lasting Graves disease. From the multiplex PCR reads, TCRdb called clonotypes with MiXCR, one entry per CDR3 protein. The sample records 400,000 to 600,000 distinct CDR3 sequences, 20% to 25% being singletons. The sample consisted of peripheral blood mononuclear cells (PBMCs), taken when the disease was refractory, from a patient treated with antithyroid drugs. The receptors stem from a female donor with Graves disease. CDR3s include the opening cysteine and the closing phenylalanine or tryptophan. A D gene is named only where the DNA matches it firmly. Only part of the rows carry a size: once, few, many, or a class if the clone is expanded.

v_gene: TRBV29-1; j_gene: TRBJ1-4; abundance: .; d_gene: .; CDR3nt: TGCAGCGTTGATTTGGGGGCCAATGAAAAACTGTTTTTT; CDR3aa: CSVDLGANEKLFF
v_gene: TRBV5-6; j_gene: TRBJ2-5; abundance: .; d_gene: TRBD2; CDR3nt: TGTGCCAGCAGCCTTTCCCTGCGGGGGGGTCAAGAGACCCAGTACTTC; CDR3aa: CASSLSLRGGQETQYF
v_gene: TRBV12-3/TRBV12-4; j_gene: TRBJ1-5; abundance: many; d_gene: TRBD1; CDR3nt: TGTGCCAGCAGACTCGGGACAGGGGAAAATCAGCCCCAGCATTTT; CDR3aa: CASRLGTGENQPQHF
v_gene: TRBV6-1; j_gene: TRBJ2-7; abundance: many; d_gene: TRBD1; CDR3nt: TGTGCCAGCAGTGTTGGGACAGAGCCCTACGAGCAGTACTTC; CDR3aa: CASSVGTEPYEQYF
v_gene: TRBV28; j_gene: TRBJ2-5; abundance: .; d_gene: .; CDR3nt: TGTGCCAGCAGTCCGGGGAACCCACAAGAGACCCAGTACTTC; CDR3aa: CASSPGNPQETQYF
v_gene: TRBV15; j_gene: TRBJ1-1; abundance: many; d_gene: .; CDR3nt: TGTGCCACCAGCAGGAAGGGAGGGTTCTTGAACACTGAAGCTTTCTTT; CDR3aa: CATSRKGGFLNTEAFF
v_gene: TRBV20-1; j_gene: TRBJ1-2; abundance: many; d_gene: .; CDR3nt: TGCAGTGCTAGAGGGAATGATGGCTACACCTTC; CDR3aa: CSARGNDGYTF
v_gene: TRBV6-4; j_gene: TRBJ1-2; abundance: few; d_gene: .; CDR3nt: TGTGCCAGCAGTGAGGAGCCAGGCTATGGCTACACCTTC; CDR3aa: CASSEEPGYGYTF
v_gene: TRBV10-3; j_gene: TRBJ2-7; abundance: .; d_gene: TRBD2; CDR3nt: TGTGCCATCAGTGCCCCCCTAGCGGATAGCTCCTACGAGCAGTACTTC; CDR3aa: CAISAPLADSSYEQYF
v_gene: TRBV4-3; j_gene: TRBJ2-5; abundance: few; d_gene: .; CDR3nt: TGCGCCAGCAGCCAAGGTTCGGGACGGCACCAAGAGACCCAGTACTTC; CDR3aa: CASSQGSGRHQETQYF
v_gene: TRBV5-1; j_gene: TRBJ2-5; abundance: few; d_gene: .; CDR3nt: TGCGCCAGCAGCTTCCAGGGGCGACGGGAAGAGACCCAGTACTTC; CDR3aa: CASSFQGRREETQYF
v_gene: TRBV6-1; j_gene: TRBJ2-5; abundance: many; d_gene: TRBD2; CDR3nt: TGTGCCAGCTCCCTAAGGTCACTAGCGGGAAGGGCGGGGTTGGAGACCCAGTACTTC; CDR3aa: CASSLRSLAGRAGLETQYF
v_gene: TRBV15; j_gene: TRBJ1-6; abundance: .; d_gene: TRBD1; CDR3nt: TGTGCCACCAGTTACAGGGGTTTGTCTTCACCCCTCCACTTT; CDR3aa: CATSYRGLSSPLHF
v_gene: TRBV6-5; j_gene: TRBJ1-5; abundance: many; d_gene: .; CDR3nt: TGTGCCAGCAGTTACGGGATCGGTCAGCCCCAGCATTTT; CDR3aa: CASSYGIGQPQHF
v_gene: TRBV29-1; j_gene: TRBJ2-7; abundance: .; d_gene: .; CDR3nt: TGCAGCGTTGCGTGGGCATCCTCCTACAAGCAGTACTTC; CDR3aa: CSVAWASSYKQYF
v_gene: TRBV12-3/TRBV12-4; j_gene: TRBJ1-2; abundance: many; d_gene: .; CDR3nt: TGTGCCAGCAGTTTCCGACGGCTCACAGCTAACTATGGCTACACCTTC; CDR3aa: CASSFRRLTANYGYTF
v_gene: TRBV20-1; j_gene: TRBJ2-5; abundance: few; d_gene: .; CDR3nt: TGCAGTGCTAGACCCCCTAGTGTAGGGGAATTAAAGACCCAGTACTTC; CDR3aa: CSARPPSVGELKTQYF
v_gene: TRBV6-5; j_gene: TRBJ2-7; abundance: many; d_gene: .; CDR3nt: TGTGCCAGCAGTTACCCGGCCGACAGTTTTGGAAGCTCCTACGAGCAGTACTTC; CDR3aa: CASSYPADSFGSSYEQYF
v_gene: TRBV6-5; j_gene: TRBJ2-5; abundance: .; d_gene: TRBD1; CDR3nt: TGTGCCAGCAGTTACGGGACAGCAGAGACCCAGTACTTC; CDR3aa: CASSYGTAETQYF
v_gene: TRBV20-1; j_gene: TRBJ1-1; abundance: .; d_gene: .; CDR3nt: TGCAGTGCCAAACCCCACGGGGTGGGAGCTTTCTTT; CDR3aa: CSAKPHGVGAFF
v_gene: TRBV6-1; j_gene: TRBJ1-1; abundance: many; d_gene: .; CDR3nt: TGTGCCAGCAGTGAAATGCAGGCCACTGAAGCTTTCTTT; CDR3aa: CASSEMQATEAFF
v_gene: TRBV10-3; j_gene: TRBJ1-4; abundance: many; d_gene: .; CDR3nt: TGTGCCATCAGGGGGGCTACGGGGAATGAAAAACTGTTTTTT; CDR3aa: CAIRGATGNEKLFF
v_gene: TRBV20-1; j_gene: TRBJ2-7; abundance: .; d_gene: TRBD1; CDR3nt: TGCAGTGCCTTACCCGGGGACAGCCCAACCTACGAGCAGTACTTC; CDR3aa: CSALPGDSPTYEQYF
v_gene: TRBV7-9; j_gene: TRBJ2-5; abundance: few; d_gene: TRBD2; CDR3nt: TGTGCCAGCAGCCACCCAGGGGCCGGGACTAGCTTCGAAGGTCTCCAAGAGACCCAGTACTTC; CDR3aa: CASSHPGAGTSFEGLQETQYF
v_gene: TRBV4-1; j_gene: TRBJ2-7; abundance: .; d_gene: .; CDR3nt: TGCGCCAGCAGCCAAGAGGACGGAGCCTACGAGCAGTACTTC; CDR3aa: CASSQEDGAYEQYF
v_gene: TRBV28; j_gene: TRBJ2-7; abundance: many; d_gene: TRBD1; CDR3nt: TGTGCCAGCAGTACCCGGTGGACAGGGCACTACGAGCAGTACTTC; CDR3aa: CASSTRWTGHYEQYF
v_gene: TRBV6-4; j_gene: TRBJ1-2; abundance: .; d_gene: TRBD1; CDR3nt: TGTGCCAGCAGTGAGAGGACAGGGGTTAATGGCTACACCTTC; CDR3aa: CASSERTGVNGYTF
v_gene: TRBV28; j_gene: TRBJ2-5; abundance: many; d_gene: .; CDR3nt: TGTGCCACCCAGAACGGGGCAGGAGAGACCCAGTACTTC; CDR3aa: CATQNGAGETQYF
v_gene: TRBV7-8; j_gene: TRBJ1-1; abundance: many; d_gene: .; CDR3nt: TGTGCCAGCCTCGGTCCGGGGCTAGTGAACACTGAAGCTTTCTTT; CDR3aa: CASLGPGLVNTEAFF
v_gene: TRBV19; j_gene: TRBJ1-1; abundance: few; d_gene: .; CDR3nt: TGTGCCAGTAGTAGAGGACAGTACACTGAAGCTTTCTTT; CDR3aa: CASSRGQYTEAFF
v_gene: TRBV27; j_gene: TRBJ2-6; abundance: .; d_gene: .; CDR3nt: TGTGCCAGCAGTCTTCGGACATCCATATCTGGGGCCAACGTCCTGACTTTC; CDR3aa: CASSLRTSISGANVLTF
v_gene: TRBV10-3; j_gene: TRBJ1-2; abundance: .; d_gene: .; CDR3nt: TGTGCCATCAGTGAACCCGCAGAACCACTCCTCAACTATGGCTACACCTTC; CDR3aa: CAISEPAEPLLNYGYTF
v_gene: TRBV10-1; j_gene: TRBJ1-1; abundance: .; d_gene: .; CDR3nt: TGCGCCAGCAGTGAGTCACGGGTATTTACCCTCCGATCTGATTCATCTCCTGGAGCTTTCTTT; CDR3aa: CASSESRVFTLRSDSSPGAFF
v_gene: TRBV6-1; j_gene: TRBJ1-1; abundance: few; d_gene: .; CDR3nt: TGTGCCATAGTACAGGTGAACACTGAAGCTTTCTTT; CDR3aa: CAIVQVNTEAFF
v_gene: TRBV6-2/TRBV6-3; j_gene: TRBJ2-2; abundance: .; d_gene: .; CDR3nt: TGTGCCAGCAGTCAGCTGAACACCGGGGAGCTGTTTTTT; CDR3aa: CASSQLNTGELFF
v_gene: TRBV28; j_gene: TRBJ2-1; abundance: few; d_gene: TRBD2; CDR3nt: TGTGCCAGCAGTCAAACCCTGACTAGCGGGAGGTCGGGTGAGCAGTTCTTC; CDR3aa: CASSQTLTSGRSGEQFF
v_gene: TRBV3-1; j_gene: TRBJ2-7; abundance: few; d_gene: .; CDR3nt: TGTGCCAGCAGCCAAGACGGACTATCGTCAGAGCAGTACTTC; CDR3aa: CASSQDGLSSEQYF
v_gene: TRBV20-1; j_gene: TRBJ1-6; abundance: many; d_gene: .; CDR3nt: TGCAGCGCCCCCGACAACTCCTATAATTCACCCCTCCACTTT; CDR3aa: CSAPDNSYNSPLHF
v_gene: TRBV6-1; j_gene: TRBJ1-1; abundance: many; d_gene: .; CDR3nt: TGTGCCAGCACCCGACAGTCCGGCAGTCTTGAAGCTTTCTTT; CDR3aa: CASTRQSGSLEAFF
v_gene: TRBV6-5; j_gene: TRBJ2-7; abundance: many; d_gene: TRBD2; CDR3nt: TGTGCCAGCAGTTATGGGACTAGCGGGGAGTACGAGCAGTACTTC; CDR3aa: CASSYGTSGEYEQYF
v_gene: TRBV6-2/TRBV6-3; j_gene: TRBJ2-7; abundance: .; d_gene: .; CDR3nt: TGTGCCAGCAGTTCCGCCGGACCAGCCTCCTACGAGCAGTACTTC; CDR3aa: CASSSAGPASYEQYF
v_gene: TRBV28; j_gene: TRBJ1-2; abundance: many; d_gene: TRBD1; CDR3nt: TGTGCCAGCAGTTTAAGGGCGAACAGGGGACCCTATGGCTACACCTTC; CDR3aa: CASSLRANRGPYGYTF
v_gene: TRBV18; j_gene: TRBJ1-1; abundance: .; d_gene: .; CDR3nt: TGTGCCAGCTCACCGTTACTTGACACTGAAGCTTTCTTT; CDR3aa: CASSPLLDTEAFF
v_gene: TRBV18; j_gene: TRBJ2-7; abundance: once; d_gene: .; CDR3nt: TGTGCCAGCTCACCGCCCGGGCCCACCTACGAGCAGTACTTC; CDR3aa: CASSPPGPTYEQYF
v_gene: TRBV20-1; j_gene: TRBJ2-7; abundance: many; d_gene: TRBD2; CDR3nt: TGCAGTGCTCAGCCCCATACTAGCGGAATATACGAGCAGTACTTC; CDR3aa: CSAQPHTSGIYEQYF
v_gene: TRBV28; j_gene: TRBJ2-5; abundance: many; d_gene: .; CDR3nt: TGTGCCAGCAGGTCCTCGGGGTATAAACTCGAAGAGACCCAGTACTTC; CDR3aa: CASRSSGYKLEETQYF
v_gene: TRBV30; j_gene: TRBJ1-6; abundance: .; d_gene: .; CDR3nt: TGTGCCTGGAGTGTAGGAGGGGGGGGTAATTCACCCCTCCACTTT; CDR3aa: CAWSVGGGGNSPLHF
v_gene: TRBV27; j_gene: TRBJ2-5; abundance: many; d_gene: .; CDR3nt: TGTGCCAGCAGTTTAGCACTGGGGGAGACCCAGTACTTC; CDR3aa: CASSLALGETQYF
v_gene: TRBV5-1; j_gene: TRBJ1-6; abundance: few; d_gene: .; CDR3nt: TGCGCCAGCAGCCCGAGGACTGCCTATAATTCACCCCTCCACTTT; CDR3aa: CASSPRTAYNSPLHF
v_gene: TRBV7-8; j_gene: TRBJ2-7; abundance: many; d_gene: TRBD1; CDR3nt: TGTGCCAGCAGCTTGGGACAGGGGGCCTGGCTCGAGCAGTACTTC; CDR3aa: CASSLGQGAWLEQYF